The clone carrying this T cell receptor beta chain was seen only a few times. The antigen remains unidentified. This CDR3 comprises 12 residues. With V trimmed by 5 bases and J by 10 bases, 2 bases remained unmatched. The germline V gene has CDR1 SNHLY and CDR2 FYNNEI. This record comes from a study of memory CD4+ T cells and cytomegalovirus serostatus. Overall study: Healthy Belgian adult donors included roughly ten CMV-positive and 20 to 30 CMV-negative people.

Regarding the study as a whole: Each of approximately 63 CMV-associated TCRbeta sequences occurred in one to five individuals.

Produced via immunoSEQ multiplex PCR; TCRdb's table is partial and in-frame only. Of more than 45,000 clones in the sample, roughly 80% were seen once. Single viable CD3+CD4+CD8-CD45RO+ cells were sorted as the memory CD4+ T cells. Serum IgG to CMV pp150, pp28, p38 and p52 defined serostatus. The rearrangement links TRBV2 to TRBJ1-6; 7 bases line up with TRBD1. The TCR originated in an adult in good health and CMV-seropositive. The sample consisted of memory CD4+ T cells from blood. The CDR3 DNA is TGTGCCAGCAGTACAGGGGTATCACCCCTCCACTTT. Translation gives CASSTGVSPLHF. The full variable domain, rest sourced from reference TRBV2 and TRBJ1-6, is EPEVTQTPSHQVTQMGQEVILRCVPISNHLYFYWYRQILGQKVEFLVSFYNNEISEKSEIFDDQFSVERPDGSNFTLKIRSTKLEDSAMYFCASSTGVSPLHFGNGTRLTVT.